These 13 T cell receptor beta chains share one sample of origin, sequenced in a study of radiotherapy plus CTLA-4 blockade in lung cancer. TCRdb's copy holds only in-frame clones and misses some; the assay was immunoSEQ multiplex PCR. The sample consists of roughly 80,000 clones, less than 85% of them appearing once. Here the sequenced sample was peripheral blood, taken from a patient treated with radiotherapy plus ipilimumab. The receptors were gathered from a human donor with non-small cell lung cancer whose response to radiotherapy plus ipilimumab could not be evaluated.

The J gene is TRBJ1-1, the V gene TRBV4-2; 7 bases line up with TRBD1. The CDR3 runs 16 residues. Germline V gene sequence: CDR1 LGHNA, CDR2 YNFKEQ. Trimming took 4 bases from V and 1 from J; bases not matched to a gene: 9. As DNA, the CDR3 is TGTGCCAGCAGCCTACGACAGGGAAGGGGGAACACTGAAGCTTTCTTT. This codes for CASSLRQGRGNTEAFF.

The chain recombines TRBV5-5 with TRBJ2-7; 8 nucleotides agree with TRBD1. Germline assignment: CDR1 SGHKS and CDR2 YYEKEE (reference sequence). The CDR3 loop spans 13 amino acids. V shed 4 bases, J shed 2 bases, and the junction held 2 bases outside the gene matches. The DNA of the CDR3 is TGTGCCAGCAGCGGGGGACAGGCCTACGAGCAGTACTTC. This encodes CASSGGQAYEQYF.

The chain couples TRBV7-2 to TRBJ1-2; D is perhaps TRBD1 (5 bases). Trimming removed 1 base at V and 7 bases at J, with 10 bases between. The CDR3 is made up of 13 amino acids. Germline lookup yields CDR1 SGHTA and CDR2 FQGNSA. The CDR3 spells CASSLEGSLGYTF. Here the CDR3 DNA reads TGTGCCAGCAGCTTAGAGGGGTCTCTTGGCTACACCTTC.

The chain uses TRBV7-2 and TRBJ1-2; 8 bases fit TRBD1. V was pared by 7 bases and J by 6 bases, with 13 bases of the junction left unmatched. The CDR3 consists of 15 residues. Germline values: CDR1 SGHTA, CDR2 FQGNSA. CDR3 DNA sequence: TGTGCCAGCACTTCGGGACAGGTGGGGCGGGATGGCTACACCTTC. It translates to CASTSGQVGRDGYTF.

The V and J genes are TRBV5-1 and TRBJ2-2; D is ambiguous. Per germline, CDR1 SGHRS and CDR2 YFSETQ. Trimming removed 2 bases at V and 1 base at J, with 6 bases between. CDR3 length: 14 residues. CDR3 DNA sequence: TGCGCCAGCAGCTTTCAGGAGAACACCGGGGAGCTGTTTTTT. Amino acids: CASSFQENTGELFF.

The chain has TRBV19 and TRBJ2-1, with TRBD1 matching 8 bases. Germline CDR1 LNHDA, CDR2 SQIVND (reference sequence). Trimming cost V 2 bases and J 5 bases; bases outside gene matches: 5. The CDR3 loop spans 15 amino acids. Written as DNA, the CDR3 is TGTGCCAGTAGTATACACAGGGGGGAAAACAATGAGCAGTTCTTC. Protein sequence: CASSIHRGENNEQFF. Filled out from reference TRBV19 and TRBJ2-1, the complete variable domain reads DGGITQSPKYLFRKEGQNVTLSCEQNLNHDAMYWYRQDPGQGLRLIYYSQIVNDFQKGDIAEGYSVSREKKESFPLTVTSAQKNPTAFYLCASSIHRGENNEQFFGPGTRLTVL.

This clone was counted only a few times. V gene TRBV7-2 combines with J gene TRBJ1-1; perhaps TRBD1 as D (6 bases). The CDR3 extends over 14 amino acids. The germline V gene has CDR1 SGHTA and CDR2 FQGNSA. Deletions cut 2 bases from V and 8 bases from J, with 15 bases between. The CDR3 DNA is TGTGCCAGCAGCTTAACCCGGACAGTAAGGGAAGCTTTCTTT. This translates into CASSLTRTVREAFF.

The genes are TRBV5-1 and TRBJ1-5; perhaps TRBD1 as D (6 bases). The CDR3 runs 15 residues. Germline V lookup: CDR1 SGHRS, CDR2 YFSETQ. Trimming removed 0 bases at V and 3 bases at J, with 10 bases between. As DNA, the CDR3 is TGCGCCAGCAGCTTGGGGGGGCCGCACAATCAGCCCCAGCATTTT. This codes for CASSLGGPHNQPQHF. The entire variable domain, with the rest obtained from reference TRBV5-1 and TRBJ1-5, is as follows: KAGVTQTPRYLIKTRGQQVTLSCSPISGHRSVSWYQQTPGQGLQFLFEYFSETQRNKGNFPGRFSGRQFSNSRSEMNVSTLELGDSALYLCASSLGGPHNQPQHFGDGTRLSIL.

The V and J genes are TRBV4-1 and TRBJ2-6; the match to TRBD1 covers 7 bases. The CDR3 has 18 amino acids. CDR1 is MGHRA, CDR2 YSYEKL, per germline. Trimming removed 3 bases from V and 4 bases from J; junction bases left unmatched: 12. CDR3 residues: CASSQVRQGLAGANVLTF. The CDR3 nucleotides are TGCGCCAGCAGCCAGGTCCGACAGGGTTTGGCAGGGGCCAACGTCCTGACTTTC.

The chain uses TRBV7-2 and TRBJ2-7, with 10 positions matching TRBD1. Germline V gene lookup returns CDR1 SGHTA and CDR2 FQGNSA. The CDR3 has 15 residues. Unmatched junction bases numbered 2, after V lost 0 bases and J lost 3 bases. CDR3 residues: CASSLAGQGIYEQYF. The CDR3 DNA reads as TGTGCCAGCAGCTTAGCGGGACAGGGGATCTACGAGCAGTACTTC.

The chain employs TRBV19 and TRBJ2-1; 7 bases fit TRBD2. CDR1 and CDR2 (germline): LNHDA, SQIVND (reference sequence). The CDR3 length is 15 residues. The V gene end was trimmed by 3 bases and the J gene end by 7 bases; junction bases not matched to a gene: 9. The CDR3 here is CASSISAGRKNEQFF. Here the CDR3 DNA reads TGTGCCAGTAGTATTTCAGCGGGAAGGAAGAATGAGCAGTTCTTC.

This chain uses TRBV7-9 with TRBJ2-7; 7 nucleotides align to TRBD2. V lost 4 bases, J lost 7 bases, and 16 bases stayed unmatched. The CDR3 consists of 16 residues. In germline, CDR1 is SEHNR, CDR2 FQNEAQ (reference sequence). Here the CDR3 DNA reads TGTGCCAGCAGCTGGGAACAAAGAGCGGGCGGGGGTGAGCAGTACTTC. Protein sequence: CASSWEQRAGGGEQYF.

This clone came up many times. The rearrangement links TRBV2 to TRBJ1-5; D might be TRBD1 (5 bases). V gave up 3 bases and J gave up 4 bases, with 10 bases separating them. The CDR3 has 14 residues. Germline V gene data show CDR1 as SNHLY and CDR2 as FYNNEI. The CDR3, as DNA: TGTGCCAGCAGTGAGGACATGGGGAATCAGCCCCAGCATTTT. Encoded protein: CASSEDMGNQPQHF.